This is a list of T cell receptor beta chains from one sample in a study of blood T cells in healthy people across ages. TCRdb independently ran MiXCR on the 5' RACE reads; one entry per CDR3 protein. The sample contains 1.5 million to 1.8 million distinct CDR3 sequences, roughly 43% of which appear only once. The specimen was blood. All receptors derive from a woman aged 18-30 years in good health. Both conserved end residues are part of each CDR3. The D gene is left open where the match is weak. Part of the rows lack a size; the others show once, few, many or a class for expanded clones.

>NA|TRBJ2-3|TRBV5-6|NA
CASSRTTNPDTQYF
TGTGCCAGCAGCCGAACTACGAACCCAGATACGCAGTATTTT
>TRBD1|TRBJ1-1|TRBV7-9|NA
CASSFLQGSNTEAFF
TGTGCCAGCAGCTTTTTACAGGGGTCGAACACTGAAGCTTTCTTT
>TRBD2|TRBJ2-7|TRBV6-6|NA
CASSYSPSGPYEQYF
TGTGCCAGCAGTTACTCGCCTAGCGGGCCCTACGAGCAGTACTTC
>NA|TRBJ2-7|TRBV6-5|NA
CASSYSGGLGSMTYEQYF
TGTGCCAGCAGTTACTCCGGCGGGTTGGGCTCCATGACCTACGAGCAGTACTTC
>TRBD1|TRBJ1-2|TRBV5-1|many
CASSIGTDYGYTF
TGCGCCAGCAGCATCGGGACAGACTATGGCTACACCTTC
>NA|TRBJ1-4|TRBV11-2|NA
CASSPGLWGEKLFF
TGTGCCAGCAGCCCAGGACTCTGGGGGGAAAAACTGTTTTTT
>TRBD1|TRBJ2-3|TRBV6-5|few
CASSYSIRDRGSFPDTQYF
TGTGCCAGCAGTTACTCGATCAGGGACAGGGGCAGCTTCCCAGATACGCAGTATTTT
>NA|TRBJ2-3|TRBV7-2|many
CASSLASSGGGSTDTQYF
TGTGCCAGCAGCTTAGCGTCTAGCGGAGGGGGATCCACAGATACGCAGTATTTT
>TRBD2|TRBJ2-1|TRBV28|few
CASSPEVAGPGIEQFF
TGTGCCAGCAGTCCCGAGGTAGCGGGACCCGGGATTGAGCAGTTCTTC
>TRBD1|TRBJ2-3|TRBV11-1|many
CASSSTGGITDTQYF
TGTGCCAGCAGCTCGACAGGGGGCATCACAGATACGCAGTATTTT
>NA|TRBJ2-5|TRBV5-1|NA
CASSFIGTLQETQYF
TGCGCCAGCAGCTTCATCGGGACACTCCAAGAGACCCAGTACTTC
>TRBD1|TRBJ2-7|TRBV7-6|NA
CASSLTYRDRPSYEQYF
TGTGCCAGCAGCTTAACCTACCGGGACAGGCCCTCCTACGAGCAGTACTTC
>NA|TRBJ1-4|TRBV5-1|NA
CASSWGRKLFF
TGCGCCAGCAGCTGGGGACGAAAACTGTTTTTT
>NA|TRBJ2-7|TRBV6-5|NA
CASSKDSLSYNEQYF
TGTGCCAGCAGTAAGGACTCACTCTCCTACAATGAGCAGTACTTC
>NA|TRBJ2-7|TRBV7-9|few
CASRVDGYEQYF
TGTGCCAGCAGAGTGGACGGCTACGAGCAGTACTTC
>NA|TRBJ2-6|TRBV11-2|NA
CASSFGSSGANVLTF
TGTGCCAGCAGCTTCGGGAGCTCTGGGGCCAACGTCCTGACTTTC
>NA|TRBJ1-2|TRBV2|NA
CASNRVDGYTF
TGTGCCAGCAACAGGGTGGATGGCTACACCTTC
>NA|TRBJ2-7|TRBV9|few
CASSSQGLNYEQYF
TGTGCCAGCAGCTCTCAGGGGCTGAACTACGAGCAGTACTTC
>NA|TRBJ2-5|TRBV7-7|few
CASSPGPAETQYF
TGTGCTAGCAGCCCAGGACCAGCGGAGACCCAGTACTTC
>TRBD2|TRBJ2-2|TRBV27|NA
CASGELARTGELFF
TGTGCCAGCGGGGAACTAGCGCGCACCGGGGAGCTGTTTTTT
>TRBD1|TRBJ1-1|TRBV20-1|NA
CSADQLVGQGDLNTEAFF
TGCAGTGCTGATCAGTTAGTGGGACAGGGGGACTTGAACACTGAAGCTTTCTTT
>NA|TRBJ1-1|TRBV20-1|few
CSARPSGTEAFF
TGCAGTGCTAGGCCTTCAGGCACTGAAGCTTTCTTT
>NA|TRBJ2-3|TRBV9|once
CASSRADVFRTDTQYF
TGTGCCAGCAGCAGAGCGGATGTGTTCCGGACAGATACGCAGTATTTT
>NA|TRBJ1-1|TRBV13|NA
CASSATQGFYTEAFF
TGTGCCAGCAGCGCAACACAGGGATTTTACACTGAAGCTTTCTTT
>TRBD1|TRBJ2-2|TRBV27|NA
CASQGAITGELFF
TGTGCCAGCCAGGGGGCGATAACCGGGGAGCTGTTTTTT
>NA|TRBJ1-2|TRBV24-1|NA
CATSDPRDLQAPWGYTF
TGTGCCACCAGTGACCCACGGGATTTACAGGCCCCCTGGGGCTACACCTTC
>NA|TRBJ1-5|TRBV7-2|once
CASSLVIVPNQPQHF
TGTGCCAGCAGCTTAGTAATTGTACCCAATCAGCCCCAGCATTTT
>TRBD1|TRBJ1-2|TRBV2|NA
CASSGPTDRSNYGYTF
TGTGCCAGCAGTGGGCCCACGGACAGGAGTAACTATGGCTACACCTTC
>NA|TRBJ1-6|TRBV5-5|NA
CVSSLEGNSPLHF
TGTGTCAGCAGCTTGGAGGGGAATTCACCCCTCCACTTT
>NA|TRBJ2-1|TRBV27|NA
CASSLSTPGNNEQFF
TGTGCCAGCAGTTTATCGACCCCAGGGAACAATGAGCAGTTCTTC
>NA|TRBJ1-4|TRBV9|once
CASSPRGGRNEKLFF
TGTGCCAGCAGCCCCCGGGGGGGGCGGAATGAAAAACTGTTTTTT
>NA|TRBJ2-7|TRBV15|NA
CATSLMIGSEQYF
TGTGCCACCAGCCTTATGATAGGGAGCGAGCAGTACTTC
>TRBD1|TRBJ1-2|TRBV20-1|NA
CSADRQGDGYTF
TGCAGTGCTGACCGACAGGGTGATGGCTACACCTTC